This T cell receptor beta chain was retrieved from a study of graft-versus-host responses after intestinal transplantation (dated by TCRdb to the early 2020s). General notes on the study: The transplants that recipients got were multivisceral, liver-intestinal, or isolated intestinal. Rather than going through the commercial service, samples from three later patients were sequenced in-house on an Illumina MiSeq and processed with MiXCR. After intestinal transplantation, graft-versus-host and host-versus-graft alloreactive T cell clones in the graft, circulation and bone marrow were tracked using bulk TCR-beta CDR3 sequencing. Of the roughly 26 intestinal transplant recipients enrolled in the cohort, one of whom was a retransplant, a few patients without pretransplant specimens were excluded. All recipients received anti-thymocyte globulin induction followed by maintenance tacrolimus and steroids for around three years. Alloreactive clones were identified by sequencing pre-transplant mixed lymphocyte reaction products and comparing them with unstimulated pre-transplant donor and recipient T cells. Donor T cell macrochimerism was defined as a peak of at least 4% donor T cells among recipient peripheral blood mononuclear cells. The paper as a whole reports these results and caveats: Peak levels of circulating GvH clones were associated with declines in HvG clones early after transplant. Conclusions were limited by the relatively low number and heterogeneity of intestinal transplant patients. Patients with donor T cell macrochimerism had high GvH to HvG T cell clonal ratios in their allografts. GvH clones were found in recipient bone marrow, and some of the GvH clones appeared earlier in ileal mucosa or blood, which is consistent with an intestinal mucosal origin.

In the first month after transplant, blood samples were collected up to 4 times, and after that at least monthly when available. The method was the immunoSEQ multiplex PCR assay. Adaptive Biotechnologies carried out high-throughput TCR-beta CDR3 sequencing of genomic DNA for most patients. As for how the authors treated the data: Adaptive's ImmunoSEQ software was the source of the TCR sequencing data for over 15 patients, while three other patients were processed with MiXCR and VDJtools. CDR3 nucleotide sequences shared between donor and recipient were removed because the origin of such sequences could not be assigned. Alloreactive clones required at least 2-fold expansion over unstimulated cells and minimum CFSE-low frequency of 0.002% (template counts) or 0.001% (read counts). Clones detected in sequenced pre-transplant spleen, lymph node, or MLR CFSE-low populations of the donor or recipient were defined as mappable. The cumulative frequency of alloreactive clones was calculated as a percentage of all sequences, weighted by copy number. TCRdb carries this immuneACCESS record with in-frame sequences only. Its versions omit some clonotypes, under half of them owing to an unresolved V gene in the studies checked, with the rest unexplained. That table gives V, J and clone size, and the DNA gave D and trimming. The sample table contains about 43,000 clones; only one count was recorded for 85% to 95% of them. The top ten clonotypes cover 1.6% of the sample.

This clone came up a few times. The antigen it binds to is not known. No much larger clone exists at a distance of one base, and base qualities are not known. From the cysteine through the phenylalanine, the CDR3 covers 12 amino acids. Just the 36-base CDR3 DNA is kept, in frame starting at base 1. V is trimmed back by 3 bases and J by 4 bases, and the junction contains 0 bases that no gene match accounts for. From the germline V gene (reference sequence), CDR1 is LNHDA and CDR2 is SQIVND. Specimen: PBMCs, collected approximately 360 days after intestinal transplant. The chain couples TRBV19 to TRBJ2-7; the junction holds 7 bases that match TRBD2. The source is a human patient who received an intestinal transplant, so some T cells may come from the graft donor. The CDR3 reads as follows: CASSMGGYEQYF. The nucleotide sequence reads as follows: TGTGCCAGTAGTATGGGAGGGTACGAGCAGTACTTC.